Listed below are T cell receptor beta chains from one sample, sequenced in a study of T cell responses to AZD1222 COVID-19 vaccine. Repertoires were generated with immunoSEQ multiplex PCR, while TCRdb's copy carries only in-frame clones and drops some. The top ten hold around 5.1% of the sample, which has 120,000 to 150,000 clones, about 82% seen once. Sequencing used peripheral blood, obtained 28 days after the second AZD1222 dose. These receptors were taken from an adult who received the AZD1222 COVID-19 vaccine. The conserved cysteine and the conserved F or W are not part of the CDR3 here. Fields, in order: V gene, CDR3 protein.

V gene: TRBV7-9; CDR3 protein: ASMRGFDTEAF
V gene: TRBV30; CDR3 protein: AWRTSGSSETQY
V gene: TRBV5-6; CDR3 protein: ASSLGTNEKLF
V gene: TRBV6-1; CDR3 protein: ASSEFLVEGGKGSPLH
V gene: TRBV19; CDR3 protein: ASRGGLTWDSPLH
V gene: TRBV19; CDR3 protein: ASSMEAGGSSTNEKLF
V gene: TRBV19; CDR3 protein: ASSPRGTGNQPQH
V gene: TRBV28; CDR3 protein: ASSSSTGWGEKLF
V gene: TRBV5-1; CDR3 protein: ASREVRDSPLH
V gene: TRBV15; CDR3 protein: ATSSGRLGNQPQH
V gene: TRBV12-3/TRBV12-4; CDR3 protein: ASSLGGADTQY
V gene: TRBV15; CDR3 protein: ATSRGRVGQGGVDTQY
V gene: TRBV28; CDR3 protein: ASSPTRGGYNEQF
V gene: TRBV7-6; CDR3 protein: ASSAGPNYEQY
V gene: TRBV18; CDR3 protein: ASSRTDRSTEAF
V gene: TRBV10-2; CDR3 protein: ASSVFLSYNEQF
V gene: TRBV27; CDR3 protein: ASRSGGGYGYT
V gene: TRBV6-5; CDR3 protein: ASRDMGDQPQH
V gene: TRBV4-1; CDR3 protein: ASSTQGTSTDTQY
V gene: TRBV29-1; CDR3 protein: SVEEGARTEAF
V gene: TRBV9; CDR3 protein: ASSGRKGGNTEAF
V gene: TRBV5-1; CDR3 protein: ASSLETGPGNTIY
V gene: TRBV19; CDR3 protein: ASNNRGLITEAF
V gene: TRBV5-1; CDR3 protein: ASSPRTNTYNEQF
V gene: TRBV5-1; CDR3 protein: ASSRGQWDTGELF
V gene: TRBV2; CDR3 protein: ASSRTGRDTEAF
V gene: TRBV18; CDR3 protein: ASSPQTGEGSYEQY